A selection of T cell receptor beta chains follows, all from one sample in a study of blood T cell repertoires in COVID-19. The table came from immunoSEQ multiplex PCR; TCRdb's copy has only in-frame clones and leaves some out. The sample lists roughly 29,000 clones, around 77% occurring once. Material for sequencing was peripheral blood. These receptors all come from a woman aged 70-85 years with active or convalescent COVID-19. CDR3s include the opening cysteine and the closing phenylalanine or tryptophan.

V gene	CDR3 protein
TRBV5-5	CASSLAGEYGYTF
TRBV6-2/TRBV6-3	CASSWTSGSPNTGELFF
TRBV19	CASTLRVREGSTEAFF
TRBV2	CASSRLASGGTDTQYF
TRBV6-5	CASSRVNPENSPLHF
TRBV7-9	CASQKGVSSTDTQYF
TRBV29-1	CSVEGGGLGTEAFF
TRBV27	CASSLVGNRPPFGANSPLHF
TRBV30	CAWSVLNYNEQFF
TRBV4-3	CASSESTGTAEKLFF
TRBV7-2	CASSLTSGAYEQYF
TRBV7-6	CASSSIPVGGGTDTQYF
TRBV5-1	CASSEGRGGTEAFF
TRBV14	CASSLRRGYEQYF
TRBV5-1	CASSPLLGTGGTEAFF
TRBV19	CASSGGQGSNQPQHF
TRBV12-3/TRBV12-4	CASSPFADTQYF
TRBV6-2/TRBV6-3	CASSYSSGYYNEQFF
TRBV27	CASSLSVNRANEQFF
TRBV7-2	CASSLVREETQYF
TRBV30	CAWSWEGGEKLFF
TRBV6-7	CARGGAAEGDMGSTF
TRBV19	CASSIASGNTDTQYF
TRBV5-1	CASSFTAANTEAFF
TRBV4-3	CASSQGTGGEAFF
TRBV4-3	CASSQDFGVTGELFF
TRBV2	CASSEGTGKSYEQYF
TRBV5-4	CASTRGVGYGYTF
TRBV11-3	CASSLAGPGTEAFF